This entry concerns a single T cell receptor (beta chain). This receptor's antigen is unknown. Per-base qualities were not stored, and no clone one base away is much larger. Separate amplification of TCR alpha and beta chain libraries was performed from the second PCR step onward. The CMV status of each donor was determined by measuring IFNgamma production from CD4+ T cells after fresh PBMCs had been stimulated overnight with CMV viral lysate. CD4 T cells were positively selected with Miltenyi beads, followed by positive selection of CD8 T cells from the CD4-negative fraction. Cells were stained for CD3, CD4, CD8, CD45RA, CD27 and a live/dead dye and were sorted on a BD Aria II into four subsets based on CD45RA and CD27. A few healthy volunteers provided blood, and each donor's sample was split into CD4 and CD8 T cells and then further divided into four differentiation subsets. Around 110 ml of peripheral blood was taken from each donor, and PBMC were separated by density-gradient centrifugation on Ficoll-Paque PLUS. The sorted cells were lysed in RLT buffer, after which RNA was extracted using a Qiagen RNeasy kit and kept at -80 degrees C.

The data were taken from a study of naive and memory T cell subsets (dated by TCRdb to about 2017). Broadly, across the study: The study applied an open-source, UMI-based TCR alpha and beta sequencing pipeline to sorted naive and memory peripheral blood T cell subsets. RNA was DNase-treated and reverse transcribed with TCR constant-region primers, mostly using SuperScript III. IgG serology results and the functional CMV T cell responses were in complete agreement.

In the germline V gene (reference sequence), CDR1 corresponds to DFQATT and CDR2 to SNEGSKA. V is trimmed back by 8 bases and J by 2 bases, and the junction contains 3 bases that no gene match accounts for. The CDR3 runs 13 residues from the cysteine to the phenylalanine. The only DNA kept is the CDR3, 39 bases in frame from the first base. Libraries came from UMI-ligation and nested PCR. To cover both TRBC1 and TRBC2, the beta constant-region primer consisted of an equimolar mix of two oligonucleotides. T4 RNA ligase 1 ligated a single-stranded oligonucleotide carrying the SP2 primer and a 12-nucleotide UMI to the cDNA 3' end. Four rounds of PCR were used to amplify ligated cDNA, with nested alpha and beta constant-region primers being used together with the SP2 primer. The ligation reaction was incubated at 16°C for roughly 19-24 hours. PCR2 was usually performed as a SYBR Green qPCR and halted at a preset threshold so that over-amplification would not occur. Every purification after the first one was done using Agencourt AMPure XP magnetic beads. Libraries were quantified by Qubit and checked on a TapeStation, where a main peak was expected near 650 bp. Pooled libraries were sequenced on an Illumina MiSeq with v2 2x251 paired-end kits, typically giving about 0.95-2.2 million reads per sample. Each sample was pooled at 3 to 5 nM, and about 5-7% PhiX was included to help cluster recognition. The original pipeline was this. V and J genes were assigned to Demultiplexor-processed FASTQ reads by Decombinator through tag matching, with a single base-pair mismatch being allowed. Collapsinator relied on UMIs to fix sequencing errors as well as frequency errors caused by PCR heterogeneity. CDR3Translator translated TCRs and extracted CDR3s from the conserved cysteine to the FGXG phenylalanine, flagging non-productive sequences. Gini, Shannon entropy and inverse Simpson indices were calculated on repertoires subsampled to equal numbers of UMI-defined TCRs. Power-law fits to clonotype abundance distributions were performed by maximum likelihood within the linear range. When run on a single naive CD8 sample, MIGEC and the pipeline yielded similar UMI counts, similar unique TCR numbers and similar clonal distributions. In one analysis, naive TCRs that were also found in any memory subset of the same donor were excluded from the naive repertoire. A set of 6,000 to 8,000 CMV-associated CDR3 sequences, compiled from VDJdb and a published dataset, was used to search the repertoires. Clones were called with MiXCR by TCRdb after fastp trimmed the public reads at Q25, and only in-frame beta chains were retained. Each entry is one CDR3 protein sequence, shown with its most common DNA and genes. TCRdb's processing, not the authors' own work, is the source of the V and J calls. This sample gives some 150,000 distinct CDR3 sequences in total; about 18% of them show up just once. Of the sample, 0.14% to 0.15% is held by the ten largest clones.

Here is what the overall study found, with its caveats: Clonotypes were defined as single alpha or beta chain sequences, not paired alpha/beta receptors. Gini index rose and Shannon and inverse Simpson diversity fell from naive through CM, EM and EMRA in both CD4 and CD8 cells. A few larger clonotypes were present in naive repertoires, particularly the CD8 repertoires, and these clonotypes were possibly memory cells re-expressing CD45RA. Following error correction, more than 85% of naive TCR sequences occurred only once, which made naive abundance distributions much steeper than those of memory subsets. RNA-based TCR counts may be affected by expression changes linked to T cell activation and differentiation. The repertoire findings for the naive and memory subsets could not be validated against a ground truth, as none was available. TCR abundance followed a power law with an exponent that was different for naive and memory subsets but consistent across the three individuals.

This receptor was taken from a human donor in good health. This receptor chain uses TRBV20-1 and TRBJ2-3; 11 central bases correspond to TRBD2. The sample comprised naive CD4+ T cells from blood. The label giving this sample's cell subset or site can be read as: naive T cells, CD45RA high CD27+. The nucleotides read TGCAGTATTAGCGGGAGGGCCACAGATACGCAGTATTTT. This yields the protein CSISGRATDTQYF.